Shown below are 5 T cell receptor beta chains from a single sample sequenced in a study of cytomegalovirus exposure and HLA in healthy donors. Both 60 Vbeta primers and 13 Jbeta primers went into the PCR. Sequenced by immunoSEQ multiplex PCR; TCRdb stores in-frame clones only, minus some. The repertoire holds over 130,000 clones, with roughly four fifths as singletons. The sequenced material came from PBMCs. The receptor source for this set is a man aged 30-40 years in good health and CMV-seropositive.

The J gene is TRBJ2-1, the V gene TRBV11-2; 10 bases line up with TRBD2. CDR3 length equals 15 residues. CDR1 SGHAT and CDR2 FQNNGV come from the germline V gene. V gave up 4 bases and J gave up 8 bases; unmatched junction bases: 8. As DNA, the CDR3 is TGTGCCAGCAGCTCCGGACTAGCGGCTTTAGATGAGCAGTTCTTC. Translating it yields CASSSGLAALDEQFF. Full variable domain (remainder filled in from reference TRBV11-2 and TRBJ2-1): EAGVAQSPRYKIIEKRQSVAFWCNPISGHATLYWYQQILGQGPKLLIQFQNNGVVDDSQLPKDRFSAERLKGVDSTLKIQPAKLEDSAVYLCASSSGLAALDEQFFGPGTRLTVL.

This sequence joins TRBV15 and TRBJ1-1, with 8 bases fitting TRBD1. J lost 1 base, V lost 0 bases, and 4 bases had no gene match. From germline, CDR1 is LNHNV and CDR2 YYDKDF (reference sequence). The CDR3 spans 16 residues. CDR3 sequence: CATSRDRQGTNTEAFF. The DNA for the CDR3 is TGTGCCACCAGCAGAGATAGACAGGGGACGAACACTGAAGCTTTCTTT. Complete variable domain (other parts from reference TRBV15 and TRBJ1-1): DAMVIQNPRYQVTQFGKPVTLSCSQTLNHNVMYWYQQKSSQAPKLLFHYYDKDFNNEADTPDNFQSRRPNTSFCFLDIRSPGLGDTAMYLCATSRDRQGTNTEAFFGQGTRLTVV.

DNA for the CDR3: TGTGCCAGCAGCTTAGCTCGGGACAGTGGGCTGGATGAGCAGTTCTTC. As protein: CASSLARDSGLDEQFF. The chain uses TRBV7-9 and TRBJ2-1, with 7 nucleotides matching TRBD1. Germline V gives CDR1 SEHNR, CDR2 FQNEAQ (reference sequence). The CDR3 totals 16 residues. V shed 0 bases and J 8 bases; nucleotides not matched to a gene: 10.

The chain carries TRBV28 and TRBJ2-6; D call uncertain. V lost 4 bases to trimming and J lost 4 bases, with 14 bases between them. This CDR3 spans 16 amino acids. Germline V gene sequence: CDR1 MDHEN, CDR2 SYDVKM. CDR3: CASSSERGSGANVLTF. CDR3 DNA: TGTGCCAGCAGTTCTGAACGAGGATCCGGGGCCAACGTCCTGACTTTC.

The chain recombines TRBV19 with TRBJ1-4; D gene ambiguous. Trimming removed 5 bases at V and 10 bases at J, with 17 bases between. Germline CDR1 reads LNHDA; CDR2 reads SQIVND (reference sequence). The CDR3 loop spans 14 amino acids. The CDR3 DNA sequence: TGTGCCAGTAGTGAAAAGACTAGGGCGGGAAAACTGTTTTTT. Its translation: CASSEKTRAGKLFF.